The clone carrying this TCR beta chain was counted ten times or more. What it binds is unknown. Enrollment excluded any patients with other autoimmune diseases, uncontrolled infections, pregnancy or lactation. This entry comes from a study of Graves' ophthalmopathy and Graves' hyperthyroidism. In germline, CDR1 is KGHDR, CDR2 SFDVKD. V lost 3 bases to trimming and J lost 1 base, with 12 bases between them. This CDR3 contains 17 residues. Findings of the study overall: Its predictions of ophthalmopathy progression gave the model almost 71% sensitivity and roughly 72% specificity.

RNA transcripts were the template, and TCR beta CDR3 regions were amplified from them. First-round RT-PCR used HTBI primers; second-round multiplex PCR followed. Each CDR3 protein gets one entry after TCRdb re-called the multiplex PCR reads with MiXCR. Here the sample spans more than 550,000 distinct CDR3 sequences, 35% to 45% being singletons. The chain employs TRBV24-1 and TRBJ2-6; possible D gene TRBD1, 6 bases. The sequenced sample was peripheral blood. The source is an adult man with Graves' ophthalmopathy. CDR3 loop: CATSDPITGSGANVLTF. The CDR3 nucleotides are TGTGCCACCAGTGATCCTATTACAGGGTCTGGGGCCAACGTCCTGACTTTC.